This T cell receptor beta chain was recorded in a study of shared clonotypes between healthy human individuals. The V gene's germline CDR1 is SGHRS and CDR2 YFSETQ. The CDR3 spans 14 residues. Trimming shortened V by 2 bases and J by 5 bases, and 14 bases separated the two germline ends. Every donor, a Caucasian adult, lived in Nashville, Tennessee. Measured with immunoSEQ multiplex PCR; TCRdb has only the in-frame clones, and not every one. The sample carries millions of clones, 85% to 95% recorded once. Source material: naive CD4+ T cells sorted from blood. As to subset: CD45RA+ positively selected. The clonotype comes from a man aged 18 to 35 in good health. This chain connects TRBV5-1 to TRBJ2-7; D uncertain. The CDR3 here is CASSFGAPGDEQYF. CDR3 DNA: TGCGCCAGCAGCTTTGGAGCCCCGGGCGACGAGCAGTACTTC.